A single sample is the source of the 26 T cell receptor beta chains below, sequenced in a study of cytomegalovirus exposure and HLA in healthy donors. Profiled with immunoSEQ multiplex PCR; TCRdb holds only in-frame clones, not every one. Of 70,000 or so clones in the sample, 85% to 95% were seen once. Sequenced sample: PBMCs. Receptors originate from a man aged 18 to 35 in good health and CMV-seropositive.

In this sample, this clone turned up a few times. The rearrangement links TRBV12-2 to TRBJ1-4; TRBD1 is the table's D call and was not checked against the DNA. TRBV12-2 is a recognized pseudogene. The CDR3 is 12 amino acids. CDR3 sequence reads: CASRLVQGKLFF. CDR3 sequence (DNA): TGTGCAAGTCGCTTAGTCCAGGGAAAACTGTTTTTT.

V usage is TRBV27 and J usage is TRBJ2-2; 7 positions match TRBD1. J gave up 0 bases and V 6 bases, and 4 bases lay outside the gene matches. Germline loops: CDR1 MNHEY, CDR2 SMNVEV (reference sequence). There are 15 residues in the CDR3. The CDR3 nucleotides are TGTGCCAGCAGCTCCGGGACAGCGAACACCGGGGAGCTGTTTTTT. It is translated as CASSSGTANTGELFF.

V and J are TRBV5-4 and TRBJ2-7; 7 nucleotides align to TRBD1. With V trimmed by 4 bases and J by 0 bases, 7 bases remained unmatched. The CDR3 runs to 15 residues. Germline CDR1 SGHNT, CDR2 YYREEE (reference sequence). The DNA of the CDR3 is TGTGCCAGCAGCGGGCGGACAGGTTTCTCCTACGAGCAGTACTTC. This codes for CASSGRTGFSYEQYF.

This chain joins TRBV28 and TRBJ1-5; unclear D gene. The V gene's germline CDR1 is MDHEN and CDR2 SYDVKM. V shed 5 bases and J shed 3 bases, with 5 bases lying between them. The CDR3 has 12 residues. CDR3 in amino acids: CASSGNNQPQHF. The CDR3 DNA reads TGTGCCAGCAGTGGCAACAATCAGCCCCAGCATTTT.

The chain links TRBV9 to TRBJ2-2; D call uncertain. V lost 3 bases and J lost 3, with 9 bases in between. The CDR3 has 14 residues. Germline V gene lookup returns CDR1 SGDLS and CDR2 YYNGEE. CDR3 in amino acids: CASSGDRDTGELFF. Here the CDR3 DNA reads TGTGCCAGCAGCGGAGACCGGGACACCGGGGAGCTGTTTTTT.

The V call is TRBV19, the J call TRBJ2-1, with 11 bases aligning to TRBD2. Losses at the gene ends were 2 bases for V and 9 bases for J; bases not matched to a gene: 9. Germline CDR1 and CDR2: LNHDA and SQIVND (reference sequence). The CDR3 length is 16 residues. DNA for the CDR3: TGTGCCAGTAGTATATCTCTAGCGGGAGGATGGAGTGAGCAGTTCTTC. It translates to CASSISLAGGWSEQFF.

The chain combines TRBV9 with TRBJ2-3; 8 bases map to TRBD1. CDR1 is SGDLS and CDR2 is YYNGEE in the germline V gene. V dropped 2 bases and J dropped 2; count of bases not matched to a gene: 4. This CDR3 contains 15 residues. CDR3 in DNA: TGTGCCAGCAGCGTCGGACAGGGCGACACAGATACGCAGTATTTT. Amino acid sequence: CASSVGQGDTDTQYF.

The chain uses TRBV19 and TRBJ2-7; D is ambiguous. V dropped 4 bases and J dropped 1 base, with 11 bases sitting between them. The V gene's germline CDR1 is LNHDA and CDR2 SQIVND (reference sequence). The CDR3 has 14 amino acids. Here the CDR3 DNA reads TGTGCCAGTAGTAGTCCCTTGCGGTCCTACGAGCAGTACTTC. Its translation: CASSSPLRSYEQYF.

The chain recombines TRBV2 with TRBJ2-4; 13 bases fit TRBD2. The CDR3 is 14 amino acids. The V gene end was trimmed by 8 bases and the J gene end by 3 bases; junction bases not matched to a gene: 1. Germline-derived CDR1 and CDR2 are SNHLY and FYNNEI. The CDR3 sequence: CASGTSGNKNIQYF. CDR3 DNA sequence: TGTGCCAGCGGGACTAGCGGGAACAAAAACATTCAGTACTTC. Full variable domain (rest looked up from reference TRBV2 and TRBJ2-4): EPEVTQTPSHQVTQMGQEVILRCVPISNHLYFYWYRQILGQKVEFLVSFYNNEISEKSEIFDDQFSVERPDGSNFTLKIRSTKLEDSAMYFCASGTSGNKNIQYFGAGTRLSVL.

This CDR3 is CASSLDLGVGRGRARSDTQYF. CDR3 in DNA: TGCGCCAGCAGCTTGGATCTGGGGGTGGGCAGGGGCCGCGCTCGTTCAGATACGCAGTATTTT. This sequence joins TRBV5-1 and TRBJ2-3; a weak D match, TRBD1 (6 bases). The germline V and J ends were trimmed by 0 bases and 4 bases, with 30 bases remaining between them. Germline V CDR1 and CDR2: SGHRS, YFSETQ. CDR3 length: 21 residues.

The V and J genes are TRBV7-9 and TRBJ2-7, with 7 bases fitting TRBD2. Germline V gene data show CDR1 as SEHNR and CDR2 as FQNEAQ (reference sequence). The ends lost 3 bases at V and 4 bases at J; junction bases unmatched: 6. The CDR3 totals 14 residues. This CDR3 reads CASSFPRESYEQYF. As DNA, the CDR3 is TGTGCCAGCAGCTTCCCGCGGGAGTCGTACGAGCAGTACTTC.

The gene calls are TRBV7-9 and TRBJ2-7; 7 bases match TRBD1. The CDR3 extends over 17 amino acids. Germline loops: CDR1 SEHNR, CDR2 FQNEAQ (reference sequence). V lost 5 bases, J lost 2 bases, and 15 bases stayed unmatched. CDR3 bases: TGTGCCAGCAGCCAAGGGACAGACAGCGTTACTGCCTACGAGCAGTACTTC. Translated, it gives CASSQGTDSVTAYEQYF. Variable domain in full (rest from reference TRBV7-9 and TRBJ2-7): DTGVSQNPRHKITKRGQNVTFRCDPISEHNRLYWYRQTLGQGPEFLTYFQNEAQLEKSRLLSDRFSAERPKGSFSTLEIQRTEQGDSAMYLCASSQGTDSVTAYEQYFGPGTRLTVT.

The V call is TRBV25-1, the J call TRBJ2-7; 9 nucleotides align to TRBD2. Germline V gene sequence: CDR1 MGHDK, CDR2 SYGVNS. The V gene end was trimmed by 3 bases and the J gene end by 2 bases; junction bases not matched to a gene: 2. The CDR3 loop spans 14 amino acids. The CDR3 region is CASSEAGGAYEQYF. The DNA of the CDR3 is TGTGCCAGCAGTGAGGCGGGAGGGGCCTACGAGCAGTACTTC.

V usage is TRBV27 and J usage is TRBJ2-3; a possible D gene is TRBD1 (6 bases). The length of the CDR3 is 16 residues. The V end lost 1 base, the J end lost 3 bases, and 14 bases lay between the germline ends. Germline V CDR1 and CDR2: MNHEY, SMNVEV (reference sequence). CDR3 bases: TGTGCCAGCAGTTTATTGAACAGGGTAACGACAGATACGCAGTATTTT. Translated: CASSLLNRVTTDTQYF.

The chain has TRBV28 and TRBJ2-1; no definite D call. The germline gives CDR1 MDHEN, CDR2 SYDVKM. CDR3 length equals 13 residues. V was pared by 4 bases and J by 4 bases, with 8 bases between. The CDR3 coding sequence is TGTGCCAGCAGTTACGACAAATACAATGAGCAGTTCTTC. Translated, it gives CASSYDKYNEQFF.

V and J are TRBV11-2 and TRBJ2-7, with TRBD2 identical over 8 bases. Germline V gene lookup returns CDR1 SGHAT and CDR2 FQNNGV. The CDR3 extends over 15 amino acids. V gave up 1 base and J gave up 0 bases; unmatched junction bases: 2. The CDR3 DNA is TGTGCCAGCAGCTTAGCGAGCGGGGGCTCCTACGAGCAGTACTTC. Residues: CASSLASGGSYEQYF.

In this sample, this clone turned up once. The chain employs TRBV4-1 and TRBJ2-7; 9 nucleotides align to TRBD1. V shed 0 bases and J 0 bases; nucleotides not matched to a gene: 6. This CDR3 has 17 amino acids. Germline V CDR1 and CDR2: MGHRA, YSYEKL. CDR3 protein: CASSQEPGQGSSYEQYF. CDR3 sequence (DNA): TGCGCCAGCAGCCAAGAACCGGGACAGGGTAGCTCCTACGAGCAGTACTTC.

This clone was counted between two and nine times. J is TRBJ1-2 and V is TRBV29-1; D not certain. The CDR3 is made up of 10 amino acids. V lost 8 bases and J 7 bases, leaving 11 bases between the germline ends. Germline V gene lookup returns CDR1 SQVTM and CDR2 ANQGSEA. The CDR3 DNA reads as TGCAGCACTGGGCTCGGTGGCTACACCTTC. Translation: CSTGLGGYTF.

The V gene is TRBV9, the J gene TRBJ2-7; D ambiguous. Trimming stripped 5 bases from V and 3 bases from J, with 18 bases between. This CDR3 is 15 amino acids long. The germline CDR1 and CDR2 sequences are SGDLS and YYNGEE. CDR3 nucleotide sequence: TGTGCCAGCAGTACTACTCCGGAGTTCCTCTACGAGCAGTACTTC. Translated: CASSTTPEFLYEQYF.

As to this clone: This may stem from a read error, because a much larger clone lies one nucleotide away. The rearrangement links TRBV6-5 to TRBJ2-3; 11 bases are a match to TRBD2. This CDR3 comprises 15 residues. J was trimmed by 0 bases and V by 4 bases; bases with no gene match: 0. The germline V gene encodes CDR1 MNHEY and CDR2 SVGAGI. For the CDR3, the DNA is TGTGCCAGCAGTTGGACTAGCGGGAGCACAGATACGCAGTATTTT. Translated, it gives CASSWTSGSTDTQYF.

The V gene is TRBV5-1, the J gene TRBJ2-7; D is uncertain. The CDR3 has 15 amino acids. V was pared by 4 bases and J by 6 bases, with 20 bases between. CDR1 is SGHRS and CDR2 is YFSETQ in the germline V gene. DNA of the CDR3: TGCGCCAGCAGCCTGGACGGCGGTTCGGTCCGCGAGCAGTACTTC. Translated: CASSLDGGSVREQYF.

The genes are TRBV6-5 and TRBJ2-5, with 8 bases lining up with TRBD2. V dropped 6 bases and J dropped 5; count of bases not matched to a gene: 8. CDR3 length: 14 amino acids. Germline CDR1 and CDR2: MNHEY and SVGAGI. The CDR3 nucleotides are TGTGCCAGCAGCCACACCGGGACTAGTGAGACCCAGTACTTC. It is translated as CASSHTGTSETQYF.

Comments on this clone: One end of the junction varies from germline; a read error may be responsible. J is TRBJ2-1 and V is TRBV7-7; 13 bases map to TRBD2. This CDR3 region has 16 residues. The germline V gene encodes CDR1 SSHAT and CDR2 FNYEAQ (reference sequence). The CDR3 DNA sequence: TGTGCTAGCAGCCACGAGCCCGGACTAGCGGGAGTTGAGCAGTTCTTC. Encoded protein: CASSHEPGLAGVEQFF.

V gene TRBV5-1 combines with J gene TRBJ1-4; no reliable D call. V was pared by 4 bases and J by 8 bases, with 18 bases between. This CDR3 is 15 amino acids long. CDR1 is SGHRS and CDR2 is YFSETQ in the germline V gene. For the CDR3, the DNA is TGCGCCAGCAGCCCACGAGAGGGTAGGAGGGAAAAACTGTTTTTT. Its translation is CASSPREGRREKLFF.

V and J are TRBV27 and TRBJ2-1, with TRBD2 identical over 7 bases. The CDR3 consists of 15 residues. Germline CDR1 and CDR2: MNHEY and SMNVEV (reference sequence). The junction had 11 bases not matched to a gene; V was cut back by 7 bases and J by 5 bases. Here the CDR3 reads CASTHLPGGDNEQFF. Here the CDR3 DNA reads TGTGCCAGCACGCACCTTCCGGGGGGAGACAATGAGCAGTTCTTC.

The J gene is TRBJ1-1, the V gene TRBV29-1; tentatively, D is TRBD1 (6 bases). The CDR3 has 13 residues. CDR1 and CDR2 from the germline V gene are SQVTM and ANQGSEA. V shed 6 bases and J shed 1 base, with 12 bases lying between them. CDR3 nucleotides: TGCAGCGTGCCACAGGGAACGAACACTGAAGCTTTCTTT. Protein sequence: CSVPQGTNTEAFF.